The 29 T cell receptor beta chains reported below all come from one sample, sequenced in a study of blood T cell repertoires in COVID-19. Only in-frame clones appear in the TCRdb table, and some are missing; sequencing was by immunoSEQ multiplex PCR. The data contain approximately 250,000 clones, around 90% of them singletons. The sample comprised PBMCs or T cells enriched from blood (not recorded which). Every receptor here comes from a woman in her 30s with acute COVID-19.

The V call is TRBV19, the J call TRBJ2-2, with 9 positions matching TRBD1. The CDR3 extends over 20 amino acids. The V gene end was trimmed by 8 bases and the J gene end by 5 bases; junction bases not matched to a gene: 24. From germline, CDR1 is LNHDA and CDR2 SQIVND (reference sequence). CDR3 DNA sequence: TGTGCCAGTGCGAGGGGAGACAGGGGGTTCACTACTGGTTGGACCGGGGAGCTGTTTTTT. It codes for CASARGDRGFTTGWTGELFF. The whole variable domain, remainder taken from reference TRBV19 and TRBJ2-2, is DGGITQSPKYLFRKEGQNVTLSCEQNLNHDAMYWYRQDPGQGLRLIYYSQIVNDFQKGDIAEGYSVSREKKESFPLTVTSAQKNPTAFYLCASARGDRGFTTGWTGELFFGEGSRLTVL.

The chain uses TRBV11-1 and TRBJ2-7, with D tentatively TRBD1 (6 bases). The CDR3 loop spans 15 amino acids. The V end lost 5 bases, the J end lost 6 bases, and 20 bases lay between the germline ends. Germline V gene data show CDR1 as SGHAT and CDR2 as FQDESV (reference sequence). CDR3 coding DNA: TGTGCCAGCAGCGCCCGGGACAATGTATGGGGCGAGCAGTACTTC. Its translation: CASSARDNVWGEQYF. Using reference TRBV11-1 and TRBJ2-7 for the parts outside the CDR3, the full variable domain is EAEVAQSPRYKITEKSQAVAFWCDPISGHATLYWYRQILGQGPELLVQFQDESVVDDSQLPKDRFSAERLKGVDSTLKIQPAELGDSAMYLCASSARDNVWGEQYFGPGTRLTVT.

This clone occurred a few times. The chain uses TRBV5-4 and TRBJ2-1, with 7 bases identical to TRBD2. The CDR3 has 13 amino acids. V dropped 4 bases and J dropped 9; count of bases not matched to a gene: 7. CDR1 and CDR2 (germline): SGHNT, YYREEE (reference sequence). CDR3 sequence (DNA): TGTGCCAGCAGCCCCGCGGGAGTTTTTGAGCAGTTCTTC. The encoded protein is CASSPAGVFEQFF.

This chain links TRBV28 with TRBJ1-4; 7 nucleotides align to TRBD1. The CDR3 has 17 residues. V shed 6 bases and J 0 bases; nucleotides not matched to a gene: 10. The V gene's germline CDR1 is MDHEN and CDR2 SYDVKM. DNA of the CDR3: TGTGCCAGCAGCACCGACAGGGTGGATGCAACTAATGAAAAACTGTTTTTT. This encodes CASSTDRVDATNEKLFF.

The chain combines TRBV5-1 with TRBJ2-1; D call uncertain. The CDR3 loop spans 14 amino acids. Germline values: CDR1 SGHRS, CDR2 YFSETQ. Trimming took off 4 bases at V and 6 bases at J, with 14 bases between the two ends. The CDR3 protein is CASSQTDPTNEQFF. DNA for the CDR3: TGCGCCAGCAGCCAAACCGATCCTACCAATGAGCAGTTCTTC.

The chain recombines TRBV2 with TRBJ1-2; D gene uncertain. This CDR3 has 16 amino acids. Trimming cost V 0 bases and J 4 bases, with 15 bases left between them. Germline-derived CDR1 and CDR2 are SNHLY and FYNNEI. CDR3 sequence reads: CASSEAHPLRGYGYTF. DNA for the CDR3: TGTGCCAGCAGTGAAGCACACCCCCTCCGAGGCTATGGCTACACCTTC.

The rearrangement uses TRBV7-9 and TRBJ1-1; D possibly corresponds to TRBD1 (6 bases). Looked up from germline, CDR1 is SEHNR and CDR2 is FQNEAQ (reference sequence). The V gene lost 6 bases and the J gene lost 2 bases, with 16 bases spanning the gap. The CDR3 has 15 residues. The CDR3 DNA reads as TGTGCCAGCAGAATCGAATACAGGGTTAACACTGAAGCTTTCTTT. Its protein product is CASRIEYRVNTEAFF.

This chain uses TRBV6-5 with TRBJ2-5, with D maybe TRBD1 (6 bases). Deletions cut 10 bases from V and 2 bases from J, with 14 bases between. Germline V gives CDR1 MNHEY, CDR2 SVGAGI. CDR3 length: 13 residues. The CDR3 spells CAILGTNQETQYF. The CDR3 bases are TGTGCCATCCTTGGGACAAATCAAGAGACCCAGTACTTC.

J is TRBJ2-1 and V is TRBV29-1, with 10 bases aligning to TRBD2. This CDR3 is built from 15 residues. Germline trimming cut 5 bases from V and 6 bases from J; bases unmatched to any gene: 10. Germline CDR1 is SQVTM and CDR2 is ANQGSEA. The CDR3 sequence is CSVSLLAGVSNEQFF. CDR3 bases: TGCAGCGTTAGCCTGCTAGCGGGAGTCTCCAATGAGCAGTTCTTC.

V usage is TRBV10-3 and J usage is TRBJ1-5; tentatively, D is TRBD1 (6 bases). The CDR3 runs to 13 residues. CDR1 is ENHRY, CDR2 SYGVKD, per germline. Trimming removed 6 bases from V and 5 bases from J, with 11 bases in between. CDR3 nucleotide sequence: TGTGCCATCAGGGGTGAGGGGGATCAGCCCCAGCATTTT. Protein: CAIRGEGDQPQHF.

The count of this clone is one. One end of the junction varies from germline; a read error may be responsible. The chain links TRBV28 to TRBJ1-1; 12 nucleotides match TRBD1. This CDR3 region has 12 residues. Germline CDR1 is MDHEN and CDR2 is SYDVKM. CDR3 nucleotide sequence: TGTGCCAGCAGTTTTGGGACAGGGGGCGACCGATTT. Its translation: CASSFGTGGDRF.

The chain carries TRBV5-4 and TRBJ1-2, with unresolved D. The CDR3 runs 15 residues. Per germline, CDR1 SGHNT and CDR2 YYREEE (reference sequence). The V end lost 5 bases, the J end lost 3 bases, and 17 bases lay between the germline ends. The CDR3 loop is CASSYLATGDYGYTF. As DNA, the CDR3 is TGTGCCAGCAGTTACTTGGCGACGGGAGACTATGGCTACACCTTC.

This chain links TRBV7-9 with TRBJ2-3; 10 nucleotides agree with TRBD2. The germline CDR1 and CDR2 sequences are SEHNR and FQNEAQ (reference sequence). The ends lost 5 bases at V and 8 bases at J; junction bases unmatched: 10. This CDR3 is built from 15 residues. The CDR3 is CASSAGLAGEGTQYF. The CDR3 nucleotides are TGTGCCAGCAGCGCAGGGCTAGCGGGAGAGGGTACGCAGTATTTT.

The chain employs TRBV28 and TRBJ2-1; 8 positions match TRBD2. CDR3 length: 15 amino acids. The ends lost 2 bases at V and 3 bases at J; junction bases unmatched: 3. Germline V lookup: CDR1 MDHEN, CDR2 SYDVKM. CDR3 sequence: CASSLTGGNYNEQFF. Here the CDR3 DNA reads TGTGCCAGCAGTTTAACGGGAGGGAACTACAATGAGCAGTTCTTC.

The table lists this clone with a few counts. The CDR3 nucleotides read TGTGCCAGCAGCTTTAAGAGGTCCAGGGGCGAAAAACTGTTTTTT. Translated: CASSFKRSRGEKLFF. V gene TRBV5-4 combines with J gene TRBJ1-4; a weak D match, TRBD1 (6 bases). CDR1 SGHNT and CDR2 YYREEE come from the germline V gene (reference sequence). The CDR3 contains 15 residues. Trimming shortened V by 2 bases and J by 8 bases, and 16 bases separated the two germline ends.

V is TRBV19 and J is TRBJ1-5; D gene unclear. The CDR3 spans 12 residues. Germline V CDR1 and CDR2: LNHDA, SQIVND (reference sequence). Trimming took off 1 base at V and 7 bases at J, with 5 bases between the two ends. CDR3 region: CASSIGGQPQHF. The CDR3 DNA reads TGTGCCAGTAGTATAGGCGGACAGCCCCAGCATTTT.

This clone has just a few counts. Other DNA variants within this sample encode the same CDR3. The V call is TRBV27, the J call TRBJ2-7; 11 bases map to TRBD2. Germline lookup yields CDR1 MNHEY and CDR2 SMNVEV (reference sequence). The CDR3 runs 14 residues. V gave up 2 bases and J gave up 3 bases; unmatched junction bases: 0. The CDR3 bases are TGTGCCAGCAGTTTAACTAGCGGGAGCTACGAGCAGTACTTC. Residues: CASSLTSGSYEQYF.

This clone occurred a few times. The chain links TRBV10-1 to TRBJ1-1, with 7 bases fitting TRBD1. After removal of 5 bases from V and 0 bases from J, the junction contained 6 bases not matched to a gene. From germline, CDR1 is WNHNN and CDR2 SYGVQD (reference sequence). The CDR3 consists of 15 residues. The CDR3 loop reads CASSPGQIMNTEAFF. CDR3 nucleotides: TGCGCCAGCAGTCCGGGACAGATTATGAACACTGAAGCTTTCTTT.

The J gene is TRBJ1-2, the V gene TRBV2; TRBD1 agrees at 7 bases. The trim removed 6 bases at V and 2 bases at J, leaving 6 bases unmatched. CDR3 size: 14 residues. CDR1 and CDR2 (germline): SNHLY, FYNNEI. The CDR3 DNA sequence: TGTGCCAGCAGGGCCCCGACAGGGAACTATGGCTACACCTTC. Protein sequence: CASRAPTGNYGYTF.

V is TRBV2 and J is TRBJ1-1, with D uncertain. V shed 2 bases and J shed 5 bases, with 9 bases lying between them. The CDR3 loop spans 13 amino acids. Germline-derived CDR1 and CDR2 are SNHLY and FYNNEI. In DNA form, the CDR3 reads TGTGCCAGCAGTGAACAGGTTGAGACTGAAGCTTTCTTT. Translation: CASSEQVETEAFF.

This chain joins TRBV15 and TRBJ2-3; 8 bases align to TRBD2. This CDR3 is 17 amino acids long. The germline CDR1 and CDR2 sequences are LNHNV and YYDKDF (reference sequence). J gave up 3 bases and V 0 bases, and 8 bases lay outside the gene matches. CDR3 loop: CATSRELAGLHTDTQYF. In DNA form, the CDR3 reads TGTGCCACCAGCAGAGAGCTAGCGGGTCTTCATACAGATACGCAGTATTTT.

The rearrangement joins TRBV4-1 to TRBJ2-7; D is possibly TRBD2 (6 bases). Between the trimmed V and J ends, which lost 4 bases and 3 bases, there was a span of 16 bases. In germline, CDR1 is MGHRA, CDR2 YSYEKL. The CDR3 runs 15 residues. The CDR3 sequence: CASSPNAGSLYEQYF. The CDR3 nucleotides read TGCGCCAGCAGCCCCAACGCCGGGAGCCTCTACGAGCAGTACTTC.

The CDR3 here is CASSLQGPETQYF. As DNA, the CDR3 is TGTGCCAGCAGCCTACAGGGGCCGGAGACCCAGTACTTC. The chain carries TRBV5-4 and TRBJ2-5; TRBD1 aligns across 7 bases. The CDR3 totals 13 residues. V shed 4 bases and J 5 bases; nucleotides not matched to a gene: 5. CDR1 and CDR2 (germline): SGHNT, YYREEE (reference sequence).

The CDR3 coding sequence is TGTGCCAGCAGTGAGGGACAGGGGGGATCGGGCGAGCAGTACTTC. Its protein is CASSEGQGGSGEQYF. V usage is TRBV6-1 and J usage is TRBJ2-7; 11 bases map to TRBD1. Losses at the gene ends were 3 bases for V and 6 bases for J; bases not matched to a gene: 7. Germline values: CDR1 MNHNS, CDR2 SASEGT. This CDR3 contains 15 residues.

DNA of the CDR3: TGTGCCAGCAGTTTATCCCCCAGCGGGAGTGGAGGTGATACGCAGTATTTT. This gives the protein CASSLSPSGSGGDTQYF. J is TRBJ2-3 and V is TRBV27, with 8 positions matching TRBD2. The junction had 11 bases not matched to a gene; V was cut back by 0 bases and J by 6 bases. This CDR3 comprises 17 residues. CDR1 is MNHEY, CDR2 SMNVEV, per germline (reference sequence).

V and J are TRBV11-2 and TRBJ2-1; TRBD2 is a possible D gene (5 bases). V was shortened by 0 bases and J by 8 bases, with 11 bases between the two germline ends. The CDR3 extends over 14 amino acids. Germline CDR1 is SGHAT and CDR2 is FQNNGV. The CDR3 is CASSLETVRDEQFF. The CDR3 coding sequence is TGTGCCAGCAGCTTAGAGACCGTGAGGGATGAGCAGTTCTTC.

The chain recombines TRBV5-1 with TRBJ2-7; maybe TRBD1 (5 bases). CDR1 SGHRS and CDR2 YFSETQ come from the germline V gene. The CDR3 totals 15 residues. V shed 6 bases and J shed 7 bases, with 23 bases lying between them. CDR3: CASTPNLRGTEEQYF. CDR3 DNA sequence: TGCGCCAGCACCCCTAATTTAAGGGGTACTGAGGAGCAGTACTTC.

This clone was found once. This chain uses TRBV2 with TRBJ2-1; 12 bases agree with TRBD2. The CDR3 totals 15 residues. Germline values: CDR1 SNHLY, CDR2 FYNNEI. J lost 3 bases, V lost 6 bases, and 3 bases had no gene match. CDR3 in DNA: TGTGCCAGCAGGGAGACTAGCGGGAGCTACAATGAGCAGTTCTTC. Protein product: CASRETSGSYNEQFF.

Turning to this clone: At the DNA level, this CDR3 is encoded by other sequences in the same sample as well. The chain employs TRBV19 and TRBJ1-5, with 8 bases that match TRBD1. The CDR3 loop spans 15 amino acids. Germline V gene lookup returns CDR1 LNHDA and CDR2 SQIVND (reference sequence). V shed 5 bases and J 5 bases; nucleotides not matched to a gene: 8. As DNA, the CDR3 is TGTGCCAGTAGTCCACTGGGACAGGACTATCAGCCCCAGCATTTT. Amino acids: CASSPLGQDYQPQHF.